A single sample gave rise to the 4 T cell receptor beta chains below, sequenced in a study of Graves' ophthalmopathy and Graves' hyperthyroidism. The sequenced template was RNA, covering the TCR beta CDR3 region. First-round RT-PCR employed HTBI primers, with a second-round multiplex PCR after it. TCRdb analysed the multiplex PCR reads with MiXCR anew, one entry per CDR3 protein. The table includes some 750,000 distinct CDR3 sequences, about 44% detected once. Sequencing input: peripheral blood. Every receptor here comes from an adult man with Graves' ophthalmopathy.

The J gene is TRBJ1-1, the V gene TRBV6-2 or TRBV6-3; D gene unclear. V shed 6 bases and J shed 0 bases, with 8 bases lying between them. Germline-derived CDR1 and CDR2 are MNHEY and SVGEGT. The CDR3 sequence is 13 residues long. Written as DNA, the CDR3 is TGTGCCAGCAGAAGCTACATGAACACTGAAGCTTTCTTT. Protein: CASRSYMNTEAFF.

The J gene is TRBJ2-7, the V gene TRBV6-6; 7 nucleotides line up with TRBD2. V shed 4 bases, J shed 2 bases, and the junction held 2 bases outside the gene matches. This CDR3 comprises 13 residues. CDR1 is MNHNY and CDR2 is SVGAGI in the germline V gene (reference sequence). In DNA form, the CDR3 reads TGTGCCAGCAGTTGGGAGGGGACCTACGAGCAGTACTTC. Protein sequence: CASSWEGTYEQYF.

There are many counts of this clonotype. CDR3 protein: CAIQGLAGGTGELFF. The CDR3 bases are TGTGCCATTCAAGGGCTAGCGGGAGGTACCGGGGAGCTGTTTTTT. The chain combines TRBV2 with TRBJ2-2, with 11 positions matching TRBD2. Germline values: CDR1 SNHLY, CDR2 FYNNEI. There are 15 residues in the CDR3. After removal of 10 bases from V and 5 bases from J, the junction contained 9 bases not matched to a gene.

This chain connects TRBV20-1 to TRBJ1-2; a weak D match, TRBD1 (5 bases). The ends were cut back, 3 bases at V and 3 bases at J, with 11 bases in the middle. There are 13 residues in the CDR3. Germline V lookup: CDR1 DFQATT, CDR2 SNEGSKA (reference sequence). As DNA, the CDR3 is TGCAGTGCTAGTTCCGGGACCGACTATGGCTACACCTTC. It is translated as CSASSGTDYGYTF.